This T cell receptor beta chain was identified during a study of beta chain features in type 1 diabetes. The V and J ends lost 7 bases and 2 bases respectively, with 19 bases between them. Looked up from germline, CDR1 is SGHRS and CDR2 is YFSETQ. The CDR3 totals 15 residues. Every isolated RNA sample was fully reverse transcribed, so sequencing captured expressed TCRB transcripts. About 3.5 million reads per sample on average were obtained from naive, central memory and regulatory T cell samples. The repertoire was sequenced with immunoSEQ multiplex PCR; TCRdb's copy has only in-frame clones and lacks some. The table has 200,000 to 250,000 clones, around 10% seen once. The table lists this clone with a few counts. Its antigen is undetermined. Broader study findings: The naive, central memory and Treg TCRB repertoires of patients appeared to be more similar to one another than those of healthy donors. PCR, the amplification step, might favor shorter templates, equally in patients and controls.

The source of this sequence is a woman younger than 35 in good health. V is TRBV5-1 and J is TRBJ2-7; TRBD1 is a possible D gene (6 bases). Sequenced input: naive CD4+ T cells from blood. The CDR3 protein is CASRPSGQGTYEQYF. CDR3 DNA sequence: TGCGCCAGCCGCCCCTCAGGCCAGGGGACCTACGAGCAGTACTTC. The whole variable domain, remainder taken from reference TRBV5-1 and TRBJ2-7, is KAGVTQTPRYLIKTRGQQVTLSCSPISGHRSVSWYQQTPGQGLQFLFEYFSETQRNKGNFPGRFSGRQFSNSRSEMNVSTLELGDSALYLCASRPSGQGTYEQYFGPGTRLTVT.